This T cell receptor beta chain was captured by sequencing in a study of CD8 T cells in Susac syndrome. Looking at the study overall: Patients with Susac syndrome had blood drawn and were at that point therapy-naive, on corticosteroids, or on intravenous immunoglobulin alone.

Overall study results and limits: Roughly five Susac-specific public clones appeared in CD8+ TEMRA repertoires, and 15 to 20 in total CD8+ repertoires.

Germline lookup yields CDR1 SGHRS and CDR2 YFSETQ. The CDR3 has 13 residues. The V end was cut by 0 bases, the J end by 6 bases, with 9 bases between. About this clonotype: What it binds is unknown.

In blood CD8+ and CD4+ T cells, TCR beta underwent sequencing. RNA amounts of roughly 0.5 to 1 ug underwent reverse transcription with random hexamers. The CDR3 of TCR beta was amplified by immunoSEQ multiplex PCR across 54 Vbeta and 13 Jbeta. Each CDR3 protein gets one entry after TCRdb re-called the immunoSEQ multiplex PCR reads with MiXCR. The sample has about 75,000 distinct CDR3 sequences; roughly 95% are singletons. The sequenced sample was CD8+ T cells from PBMCs. V gene TRBV5-1 combines with J gene TRBJ1-1, with D possibly matching TRBD1 (5 bases). The TCR originated in a human donor with Susac syndrome. CDR3 residues: CASSLAGSAEAFF. As DNA, the CDR3 is TGCGCCAGCAGCTTGGCAGGGTCTGCTGAAGCTTTCTTT.